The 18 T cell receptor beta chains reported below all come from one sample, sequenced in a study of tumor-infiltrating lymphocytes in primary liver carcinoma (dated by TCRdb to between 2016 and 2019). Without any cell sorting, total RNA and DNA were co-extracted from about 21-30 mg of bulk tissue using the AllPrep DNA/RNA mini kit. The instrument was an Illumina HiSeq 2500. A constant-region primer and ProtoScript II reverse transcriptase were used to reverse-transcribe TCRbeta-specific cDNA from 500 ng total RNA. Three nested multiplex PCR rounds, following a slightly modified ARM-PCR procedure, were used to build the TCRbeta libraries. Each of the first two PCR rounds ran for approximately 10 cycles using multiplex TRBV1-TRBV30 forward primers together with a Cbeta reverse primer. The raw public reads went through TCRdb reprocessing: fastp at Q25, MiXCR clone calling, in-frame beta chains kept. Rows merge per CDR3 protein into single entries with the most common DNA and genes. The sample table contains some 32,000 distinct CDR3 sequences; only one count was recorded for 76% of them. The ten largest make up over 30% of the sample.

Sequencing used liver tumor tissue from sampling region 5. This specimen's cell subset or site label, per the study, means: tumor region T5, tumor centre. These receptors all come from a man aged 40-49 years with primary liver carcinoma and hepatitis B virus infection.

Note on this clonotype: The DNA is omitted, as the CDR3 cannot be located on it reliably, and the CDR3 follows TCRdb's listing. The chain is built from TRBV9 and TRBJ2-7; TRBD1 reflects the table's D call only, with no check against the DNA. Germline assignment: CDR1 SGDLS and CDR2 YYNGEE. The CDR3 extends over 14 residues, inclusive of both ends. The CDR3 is CTSSVGTGIYEQYF.

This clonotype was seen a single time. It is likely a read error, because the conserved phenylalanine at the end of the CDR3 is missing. The CDR3 DNA reads TGCGCCAGTAGTGAATTGAGGAACAATGAGCAGTTCTTA. It translates to CASSELRNNEQFL. The chain combines TRBV10-1 with TRBJ2-1; D unresolved. Looked up from germline, CDR1 is WNHNN and CDR2 is SYGVQD (reference sequence). The CDR3 sequence is 13 residues long.

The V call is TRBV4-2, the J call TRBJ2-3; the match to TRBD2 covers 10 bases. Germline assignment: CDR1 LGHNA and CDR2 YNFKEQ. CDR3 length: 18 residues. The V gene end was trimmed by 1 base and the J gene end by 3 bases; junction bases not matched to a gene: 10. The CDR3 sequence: CASSQVAPLAGVTDTQYF. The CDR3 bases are TGTGCCAGCAGCCAAGTGGCGCCTCTAGCGGGAGTAACAGATACGCAGTATTTT.

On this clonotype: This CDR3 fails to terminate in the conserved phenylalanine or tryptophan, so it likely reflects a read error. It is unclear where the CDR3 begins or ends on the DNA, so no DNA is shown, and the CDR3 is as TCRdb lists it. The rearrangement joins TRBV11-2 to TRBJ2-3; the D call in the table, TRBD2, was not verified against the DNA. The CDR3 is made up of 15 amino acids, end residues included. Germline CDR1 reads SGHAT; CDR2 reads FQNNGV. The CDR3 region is CASSTGTSGSDTQCL.

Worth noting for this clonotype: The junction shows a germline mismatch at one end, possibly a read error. The CDR3 DNA reads as TGTACCAGCAGCGGGCAACTAGCGGTAGTGACCCAGTACTTC. This sequence encodes CTSSGQLAVVTQYF. The chain recombines TRBV5-4 with TRBJ2-5; 8 bases are a match to TRBD2. The germline gives CDR1 SGHNT, CDR2 YYREEE (reference sequence). This CDR3 has 14 amino acids.

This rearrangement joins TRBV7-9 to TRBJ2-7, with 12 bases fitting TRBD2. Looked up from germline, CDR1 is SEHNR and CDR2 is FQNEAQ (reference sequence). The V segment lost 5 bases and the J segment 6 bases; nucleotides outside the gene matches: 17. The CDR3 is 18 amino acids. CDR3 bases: TGTGCCAGCAGCGGCTGGACTAGCGGGAACCAGCGTCCCTCCGAGCAGTACTTC. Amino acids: CASSGWTSGNQRPSEQYF.

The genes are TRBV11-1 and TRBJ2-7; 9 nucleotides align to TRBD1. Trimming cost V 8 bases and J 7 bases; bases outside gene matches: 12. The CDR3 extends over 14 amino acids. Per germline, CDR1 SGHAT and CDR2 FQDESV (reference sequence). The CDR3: CASCPGQGSGEQYF. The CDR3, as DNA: TGTGCCAGCTGCCCGGGACAGGGTTCAGGTGAGCAGTACTTC.

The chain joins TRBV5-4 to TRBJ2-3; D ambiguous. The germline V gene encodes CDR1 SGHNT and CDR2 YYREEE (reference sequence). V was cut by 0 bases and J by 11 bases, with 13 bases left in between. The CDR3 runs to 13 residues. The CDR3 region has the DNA TGTGCCAGCAGCTTGGCTGGGGAAGAAAGGCAGTATTTT. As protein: CASSLAGEERQYF.

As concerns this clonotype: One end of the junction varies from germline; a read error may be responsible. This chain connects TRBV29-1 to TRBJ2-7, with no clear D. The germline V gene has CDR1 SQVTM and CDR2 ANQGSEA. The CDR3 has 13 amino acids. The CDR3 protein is CSVRTERAYDQYF. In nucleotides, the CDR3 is TGCAGCGTCCGCACAGAGCGAGCCTACGATCAGTACTTC.

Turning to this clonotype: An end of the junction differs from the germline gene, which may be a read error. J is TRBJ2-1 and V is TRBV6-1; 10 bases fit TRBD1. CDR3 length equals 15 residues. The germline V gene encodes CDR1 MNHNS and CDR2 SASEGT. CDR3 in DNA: TGTGCCAGCAGCAATCCGGGACAGGGGTACAATGAGCACTTCTTC. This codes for CASSNPGQGYNEHFF.

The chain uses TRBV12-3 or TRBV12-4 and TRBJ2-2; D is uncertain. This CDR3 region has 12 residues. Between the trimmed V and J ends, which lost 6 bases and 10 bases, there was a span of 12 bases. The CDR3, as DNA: TGTGCCAGCAGCCCCTCTAACGTGGAGCTGTTTTTT. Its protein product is CASSPSNVELFF.

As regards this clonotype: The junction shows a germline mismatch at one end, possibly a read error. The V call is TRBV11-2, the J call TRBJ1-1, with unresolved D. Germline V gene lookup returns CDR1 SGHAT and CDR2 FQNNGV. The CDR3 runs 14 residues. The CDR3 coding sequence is TGTGCAAGCAGCTTTTTACACGGGAACGCTGAAGCTTTCTTT. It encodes CASSFLHGNAEAFF. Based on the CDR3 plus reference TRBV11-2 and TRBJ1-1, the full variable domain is EAGVAQSPRYKIIEKRQSVAFWCNPISGHATLYWYQQILGQGPKLLIQFQNNGVVDDSQLPKDRFSAERLKGVDSTLKIQPAKLEDSAVYLCASSFLHGNAEAFFGQGTRLTVV.

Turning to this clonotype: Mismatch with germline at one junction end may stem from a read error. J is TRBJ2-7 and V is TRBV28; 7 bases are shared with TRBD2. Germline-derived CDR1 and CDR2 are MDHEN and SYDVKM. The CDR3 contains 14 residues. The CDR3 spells CASTLLAGDYEQYF. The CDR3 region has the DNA TGTGCCAGCACTTTATTGGCGGGAGACTACGAACAGTACTTC.

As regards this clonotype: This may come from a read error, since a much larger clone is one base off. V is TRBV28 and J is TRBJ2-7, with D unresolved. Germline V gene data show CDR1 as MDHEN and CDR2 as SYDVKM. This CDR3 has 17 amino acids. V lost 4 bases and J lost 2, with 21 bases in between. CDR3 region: CASSSGTYSYYTYEQYF. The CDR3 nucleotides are TGTGCCAGCAGTTCGGGCACGTACTCCTATTACACCTACGAGCAGTACTTC.

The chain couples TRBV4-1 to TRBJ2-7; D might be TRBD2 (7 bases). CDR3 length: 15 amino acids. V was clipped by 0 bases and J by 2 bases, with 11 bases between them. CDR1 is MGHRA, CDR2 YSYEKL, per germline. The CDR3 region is CASSQDVGGAYEQYF. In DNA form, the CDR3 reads TGCGCCAGCAGCCAAGATGTAGGGGGGGCCTACGAGCAGTACTTC.

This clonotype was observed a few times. CDR3 in amino acids: CSAQGRGDEQFF. The CDR3 DNA reads as TGCAGTGCTCAGGGCAGGGGCGATGAGCAGTTCTTC. V usage is TRBV20-1 and J usage is TRBJ2-1, with D possibly being TRBD1 (6 bases). CDR1 and CDR2 from the germline V gene are DFQATT and SNEGSKA (reference sequence). The CDR3 is made up of 12 amino acids. Trimming stripped 5 bases from V and 8 bases from J, with 13 bases between.

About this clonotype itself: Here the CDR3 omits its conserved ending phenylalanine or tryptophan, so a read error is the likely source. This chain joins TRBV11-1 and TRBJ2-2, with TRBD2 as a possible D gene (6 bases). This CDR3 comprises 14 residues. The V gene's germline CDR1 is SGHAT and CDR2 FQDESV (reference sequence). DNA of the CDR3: TGTGCCAGCAGACCGAGCCTTGACACCGGGGGGCTGTTTATT. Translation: CASRPSLDTGGLFI.

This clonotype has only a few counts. The CDR3 bases are TGTGCCAGCAACTTTACTGGTGTTACCGGGGAGCTGTTTTTT. Translation: CASNFTGVTGELFF. The chain has TRBV11-1 and TRBJ2-2; D is ambiguous. Germline V gene data show CDR1 as SGHAT and CDR2 as FQDESV (reference sequence). The CDR3 covers 14 residues. Trimming removed 7 bases from V and 5 bases from J, with 14 bases in between.